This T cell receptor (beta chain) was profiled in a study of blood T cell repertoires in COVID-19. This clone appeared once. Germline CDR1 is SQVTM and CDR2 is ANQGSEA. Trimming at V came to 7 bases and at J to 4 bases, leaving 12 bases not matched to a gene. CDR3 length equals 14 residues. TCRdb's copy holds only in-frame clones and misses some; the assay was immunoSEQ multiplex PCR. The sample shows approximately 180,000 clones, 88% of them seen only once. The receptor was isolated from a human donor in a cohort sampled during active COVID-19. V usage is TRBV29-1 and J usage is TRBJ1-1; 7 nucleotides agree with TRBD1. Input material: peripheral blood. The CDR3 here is CSAHGQGVSTEAFF. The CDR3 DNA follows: TGCAGCGCCCACGGGCAGGGGGTGAGCACTGAAGCTTTCTTT. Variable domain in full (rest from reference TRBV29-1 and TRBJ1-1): SAVISQKPSRDICQRGTSLTIQCQVDSQVTMMFWYRQQPGQSLTLIATANQGSEATYESGFVIDKFPISRPNLTFSTLTVSNMSPEDSSIYLCSAHGQGVSTEAFFGQGTRLTVV.